Each of the 10 T cell receptor beta chains below was sequenced from the same sample in a study of T cells expressing NK-cell markers. Following a re-call of the 5' RACE reads, TCRdb has one entry per CDR3 protein and lacks DNA. This repertoire comprises 550,000 to 600,000 distinct CDR3 sequences; its ten largest clones make up roughly 3.5%. The source material was blood T cells: a sorted CD56 or NKG2C T cell subset, CD4+ or CD8+ T cells, or bulk PBMC T cells (not recorded which). These TCRs come from a man between 18 and 35 years old in good health.

The chain is built from TRBV15 and TRBJ1-6; without DNA, the TCRdb call of TRBD1 cannot be checked. CDR1 is LNHNV, CDR2 YYDKDF, per germline (reference sequence). The CDR3 is made up of 14 amino acids. The CDR3 loop is CATSSDRDSSPLHF.

The rearrangement links TRBV3-1 to TRBJ2-7. In germline, CDR1 is LGHDT, CDR2 YNNKEL (reference sequence). This CDR3 is built from 17 residues. CDR3 region: CASSQAGFGSNSYEQYF.

The chain links TRBV7-8 to TRBJ2-7; TCRdb indicates TRBD1, and absent DNA this call remains unverified. The CDR3 is 14 residues long. CDR1 and CDR2 from the germline V gene are SGHVS and FQNEAQ. This chain's CDR3 is CASSPPGTNYEQYF. Complete variable domain (other parts from reference TRBV7-8 and TRBJ2-7): GAGVSQSPRYKVAKRGQDVALRCDPISGHVSLFWYQQALGQGPEFLTYFQNEAQLDKSGLPSDRFFAERPEGSVSTLKIQRTQQEDSAVYLCASSPPGTNYEQYFGPGTRLTVT.

The gene calls are TRBV7-2 and TRBJ2-1; the D call of TRBD2 rests on TCRdb alone, since no DNA is present to check it. The germline V gene encodes CDR1 SGHTA and CDR2 FQGNSA. The CDR3 runs to 16 residues. CDR3 sequence reads: CASSLSAGLADNEQFF.

The chain has TRBV20-1 and TRBJ1-3; TCRdb picks TRBD1, but there is no DNA to check that call. The CDR3 consists of 16 residues. Germline lookup yields CDR1 DFQATT and CDR2 SNEGSKA (reference sequence). Here the CDR3 reads CSARGPQDFSGNTIYF.

This chain links TRBV12-3 or TRBV12-4 with TRBJ1-2; TCRdb's D call, TRBD1, is unchecked because there is no DNA. The CDR3 is 13 residues long. The CDR3 loop reads CASSLQALQGYTF.

The chain uses TRBV5-1 and TRBJ2-1; TCRdb outputs TRBD2, but without DNA this stays unchecked. Germline assignment: CDR1 SGHRS and CDR2 YFSETQ. The CDR3 is 12 amino acids. The CDR3 region is CASSLSSDLPFF.

CDR3 protein: CASSFFSGTGWNEQFF. The chain joins TRBV7-6 to TRBJ2-1; without DNA, the TCRdb call of TRBD1 cannot be checked. The CDR3 covers 16 residues. Germline V lookup: CDR1 SGHVS, CDR2 FNYEAQ.

The CDR3 is CASSPRQGVDEQYF. This chain joins TRBV9 and TRBJ2-7; checking the TCRdb D call of TRBD1 is not possible without DNA. In germline, CDR1 is SGDLS, CDR2 YYNGEE. The length of the CDR3 is 14 residues.

This chain connects TRBV10-3 to TRBJ2-4; absent DNA, TCRdb's TRBD2 call cannot be checked. From germline, CDR1 is ENHRY and CDR2 SYGVKD. This CDR3 comprises 19 residues. The CDR3 spells CAISPGLAIPVLAKNIQYF.